The next 14 T cell receptor beta chains were all read from a single sample in a study of control samples from healthy donors and cancer patients. Profiled with immunoSEQ multiplex PCR; TCRdb holds only in-frame clones, not every one. Of some 210,000 clones in the sample, roughly nine tenths were seen once. Sequenced: blood. These TCRs come from a man aged 30 to 39 in good health.

The chain carries TRBV7-3 and TRBJ2-1, with a possible D match to TRBD2 (5 bases). This CDR3 region has 12 residues. Trimming stripped 5 bases from V and 10 bases from J, with 12 bases between. CDR1 and CDR2 from the germline V gene are SGHTA and FQGTGA. CDR3 in DNA: TGTGCCAGCAGCACCACTGCTAGCGAGCAGTTCTTC. Residues: CASSTTASEQFF.

The chain uses TRBV30 and TRBJ2-7; D is ambiguous. The CDR3 is 12 residues long. The germline V and J ends were trimmed by 1 base and 2 bases, with 6 bases remaining between them. Per germline, CDR1 GTSNPN and CDR2 SVGIG (reference sequence). This CDR3 reads CAWSGQTYEQYF. The CDR3 region has the DNA TGTGCCTGGAGTGGACAAACCTACGAGCAGTACTTC.

This chain uses TRBV20-1 with TRBJ1-2, with D possibly TRBD1 on 5 matching bases. The CDR3 length is 14 residues. The germline gives CDR1 DFQATT, CDR2 SNEGSKA (reference sequence). Between the trimmed V and J ends, which lost 3 bases and 7 bases, there was a span of 18 bases. The DNA of the CDR3 is TGCAGTGCTAGTGACCGGGACGCCAGACGTGGCTACACCTTC. As protein: CSASDRDARRGYTF.

This chain joins TRBV3-1 (or the pseudogene TRBV3-2) and TRBJ2-7, with D possibly being TRBD1 or TRBD2 (6 bases each). Trimming left V 1 base short and J 3 bases short, with 19 bases between. CDR1 and CDR2 from the germline V gene are LGHDT and YNNKEL (reference sequence). The CDR3 spans 17 residues. CDR3 protein: CASSQASSRGGHYEQYF. Here the CDR3 DNA reads TGTGCCAGCAGCCAAGCCTCTTCCAGAGGGGGGCACTACGAGCAGTACTTC.

The chain couples TRBV30 to TRBJ1-2; 7 positions match TRBD1. The germline gives CDR1 GTSNPN, CDR2 SVGIG (reference sequence). J gave up 7 bases and V 0 bases, and 11 bases lay outside the gene matches. The CDR3 spans 15 residues. The CDR3 DNA reads as TGTGCCTGGAGTGTACACCAGGGGACAGTCGCTGGCTACACCTTC. Translation gives CAWSVHQGTVAGYTF.

V usage is TRBV3-1 (or the pseudogene TRBV3-2) and J usage is TRBJ1-1; no clear D. V lost 0 bases and J 0 bases, leaving 2 bases between the germline ends. The V gene's germline CDR1 is LGHDT and CDR2 YNNKEL (reference sequence). The CDR3 is 13 amino acids. The CDR3 DNA follows: TGTGCCAGCAGCCAAGATCTGAACACTGAAGCTTTCTTT. It is translated as CASSQDLNTEAFF.

This chain joins TRBV5-6 and TRBJ2-3, with D maybe TRBD1 (6 bases). CDR1 SGHDT and CDR2 YYEEEE come from the germline V gene. V was trimmed by 1 base and J by 4 bases, leaving 13 bases between them. The CDR3 extends over 15 amino acids. The CDR3 DNA follows: TGTGCCAGCAGCTTGTTACACAGGGACGCAGATACGCAGTATTTT. Amino acids: CASSLLHRDADTQYF.

The V gene is TRBV11-1, the J gene TRBJ1-4; unclear D gene. Trimming took off 3 bases at V and 2 bases at J, with 4 bases between the two ends. The CDR3 runs 13 residues. CDR1 is SGHAT and CDR2 is FQDESV in the germline V gene (reference sequence). The CDR3 loop is CASSFRTNEKLFF. The DNA of the CDR3 is TGTGCCAGCAGCTTCCGTACTAATGAAAAACTGTTTTTT.

V and J are TRBV7-6 and TRBJ2-3; D gene uncertain. Trimming pared 5 bases from V and 0 bases from J, leaving 12 bases between. The CDR3 is 15 residues long. Germline V CDR1 and CDR2: SGHVS, FNYEAQ. CDR3 region: CASSPLGRSTDTQYF. For the CDR3, the DNA is TGTGCCAGCAGCCCCCTCGGCAGGAGCACAGATACGCAGTATTTT.

This clone came up once. The chain links TRBV20-1 to TRBJ1-2; no clear D. The V gene lost 1 base and the J gene lost 8 bases, with 8 bases spanning the gap. Germline V gene data show CDR1 as DFQATT and CDR2 as SNEGSKA (reference sequence). This CDR3 is built from 11 residues. CDR3: CSARGPGGYTF. The CDR3 bases are TGCAGTGCTAGAGGCCCGGGGGGCTACACCTTC.

This chain connects TRBV24-1 to TRBJ1-5; D may be TRBD1 (5 bases). Germline CDR1 KGHDR, CDR2 SFDVKD. The length of the CDR3 is 12 residues. Trimming took off 7 bases at V and 5 bases at J, with 8 bases between the two ends. CDR3 nucleotide sequence: TGTGCCACCAGCATACAGGATCAGCCCCAGCATTTT. The encoded protein is CATSIQDQPQHF.

The CDR3 coding sequence is TGTGCCAGCAGCAAACGGCCAGGGGGCGATAATTCACCCCTCCACTTT. This translates into CASSKRPGGDNSPLHF. The chain uses TRBV21-1 and TRBJ1-6; the DNA was not compared with TRBD1, the D call given in the table. TRBV21-1 is reported as a pseudogene. CDR3 length equals 16 residues.

This chain joins TRBV6-5 and TRBJ2-1; 9 bases agree with TRBD1. J gave up 7 bases and V 3 bases, and 7 bases lay outside the gene matches. CDR3 size: 15 residues. Germline CDR1 MNHEY, CDR2 SVGAGI. CDR3 nucleotides: TGTGCCAGCAGTTATGACAGGGGGTTGGTTAATGAGCAGTTCTTC. This sequence encodes CASSYDRGLVNEQFF.

This chain uses TRBV24-1 with TRBJ2-1, with 7 bases identical to TRBD2. CDR3 size: 14 residues. Germline V gives CDR1 KGHDR, CDR2 SFDVKD. With 7 bases clipped from V and 8 bases from J, the junction kept 10 bases outside the gene matches. CDR3 region: CATRGGLVSDEQFF. CDR3 coding DNA: TGTGCCACCAGGGGGGGGTTGGTATCTGATGAGCAGTTCTTC.